This T cell receptor beta chain was profiled in a study of blood T cell repertoires in COVID-19. Looking at the study overall: Samples representing acute and convalescent COVID-19 were sourced from the United States, Italy and Spain. Sample material is recorded as cDNA or gDNA derived from T cells, B-cell-depleted T cells, or PBMCs.

V shed 7 bases, J shed 4 bases, and the junction held 6 bases outside the gene matches. The germline V gene has CDR1 KGHDR and CDR2 SFDVKD. The CDR3 consists of 14 residues. Study processing details: Nucleated cell number was recorded as an estimate derived from reference gene primer amplification. The table came from immunoSEQ multiplex PCR; TCRdb's copy has only in-frame clones and leaves some out. V and J calls and clone size come straight from that table; D and trimming were deduced from the DNA. The sample consists of 100,000 to 150,000 clones, around nine tenths of them appearing once. Sequencing was performed on peripheral blood. V gene TRBV24-1 combines with J gene TRBJ1-1; TRBD1 agrees at 9 bases. The receptor's source is a woman older than 75 with acute or convalescent COVID-19. The CDR3 sequence is CATRGPTGGTEAFF. CDR3 bases: TGTGCCACCAGGGGACCGACAGGGGGCACTGAAGCTTTCTTT.